Presented here are 21 T cell receptor beta chains from one specimen sequenced in a study of tissue T cells after allogeneic stem cell transplantation. Sequencing was performed with immunoSEQ multiplex PCR; in TCRdb, only in-frame clones are kept and a portion is missing. This table holds several thousand clones, around 40% found once. Sample time point: mouse harvest day 7 after allogeneic transplant. Tail vein injection delivered 10^7 T-cell-depleted bone marrow cells and 10^6 splenic CD5+ T cells. Sequenced: skin. The source is a female BALB/c mouse given C57BL/6 T cells with graft-versus-host disease after an allogeneic hematopoietic cell transplant.

This clone occurred a few times. The gene names here belong to mouse. With the read ending 1 residue before the CDR3 end, the germline J gene is used to fill in that end. This chain links TRBV26 with TRBJ2-7, with 10 nucleotides matching TRBD2. The CDR3 totals 16 residues. Trimming at V came to 3 bases and at J to 0 bases, leaving 5 bases not matched to a gene. The germline V gene has CDR1 KGHPV and CDR2 FQNQEV (reference sequence). This chain's CDR3 is CASSLRTGGSSYEQYF. The CDR3 DNA, read in part, is TGTGCCAGCAGTCTTCGGACTGGGGGCAGCTCCTATGAACAGTAC.

Regarding this clone: Gene names are the mouse ones. The sequenced fragment ends 1 residue before the CDR3 boundary, so the rest is inferred from the germline J gene. The chain couples TRBV13-2 to TRBJ1-3; unclear D gene. The germline V gene encodes CDR1 NNHNN and CDR2 SYGAGS (reference sequence). The CDR3 is 14 residues long. V lost 2 bases and J 0 bases, leaving 6 bases between the germline ends. CDR3 bases read: TGTGCCAGCGGTGAGCAACATTCTGGAAATACGCTCTAT. This codes for CASGEQHSGNTLY. The entire CDR3 is CASGEQHSGNTLYF.

This clone was seen a handful of times. Gene labels here are mouse ones. The read is 1 residue too short to cover the CDR3 end, so that end is filled in from the germline J gene. This sequence joins TRBV19 and TRBJ2-5, with a weak D call TRBD1 (6 bases). Germline V lookup: CDR1 FNHDT, CDR2 SITEND (reference sequence). This CDR3 spans 14 amino acids. V was shortened by 1 base and J by 3 bases, with 9 bases between the two germline ends. The CDR3: CASSISQGQDTQYF. CDR3 bases read: TGTGCCAGCAGTATAAGCCAGGGGCAAGACACCCAGTAC.

There are a few counts of this clone. Any gene name here is a mouse gene name. The read ends 1 residue before the CDR3 terminus; that terminus is restored from the germline J gene. The chain carries TRBV3 and TRBJ2-7; 12 bases are a match to TRBD2. Germline CDR1 and CDR2: SNHLY and FYNGKV (reference sequence). The CDR3 consists of 14 residues. Trimming cost V 5 bases and J 2 bases; bases outside gene matches: 1. Partial CDR3 DNA: TGTGCCAGCAGCCGGGACTGGGGGGCCTATGAACAGTAC. Its translation: CASSRDWGAYEQY. From start to end, the CDR3 is CASSRDWGAYEQYF.

A few counts support this clone. Gene labels here are mouse ones. Read sequence stops 1 residue before the CDR3 end, and the germline J gene provides the missing end. V and J are TRBV16 and TRBJ2-7, with D possibly matching TRBD2 (5 bases). The V end was cut by 1 base, the J end by 4 bases, with 5 bases between. This CDR3 contains 12 residues. Germline-derived CDR1 and CDR2 are SGHSA and FRNQAP. The CDR3 loop reads CASSLVGYEQYF. The CDR3 bases that were read are TGTGCAAGCAGCTTAGTGGGGTATGAACAGTAC.

This clone has a handful of counts. The listed genes are named as in mouse. The CDR3 end falls 1 residue outside the read, so it is completed with the germline J gene. J is TRBJ2-7 and V is TRBV31; maybe TRBD2 (6 bases). V gave up 0 bases and J gave up 4 bases, with 10 bases separating them. The CDR3 is 13 amino acids. Germline loops: CDR1 GKSSPN, CDR2 SITVG. The CDR3 protein is CAWSLWGSYEQYF. Incomplete CDR3 DNA: TGTGCCTGGAGTCTCTGGGGTTCATATGAACAGTAC.

Concerning this clone itself: Gene names denote mouse genes. The read stops 1 residue short of the end of the CDR3; the missing end is completed from the germline J gene. The rearrangement links TRBV5 to TRBJ2-5; 11 bases are shared with TRBD1. With V trimmed by 5 bases and J by 6 bases, 4 bases remained unmatched. The V gene's germline CDR1 is LGHNA and CDR2 YNLKQL (reference sequence). The CDR3 contains 14 residues. CDR3 bases read: TGTGCCAGCAGCTCCCGGGACAGGGGGGACACCCAGTAC. It translates to CASSSRDRGDTQY. The whole CDR3 sequence is CASSSRDRGDTQYF.

This clone was found once. A single base separates this from a much larger clone, so it may be a read error. The gene names here belong to mouse. The observed sequence ends 1 residue before the CDR3 terminus, with the missing tail filled in from the germline J gene. The J gene is TRBJ1-3, the V gene TRBV26, with a weak D call TRBD1 (5 bases). Trimming shortened V by 4 bases and J by 0 bases, and 7 bases separated the two germline ends. Germline CDR1 reads KGHPV; CDR2 reads FQNQEV (reference sequence). The CDR3 totals 14 residues. The part of the CDR3 DNA that was read is TGTGCCAGCAGTCCGACAGATTCTGGAAATACGCTCTAT. Protein product: CASSPTDSGNTLY. The whole CDR3 reads CASSPTDSGNTLYF.

As regards this clone: These gene names are mouse names. The read halts 1 residue ahead of the CDR3 end, with the missing end drawn from the germline J gene. This chain connects TRBV1 to TRBJ2-3; 8 bases align to TRBD2. V shed 0 bases, J shed 0 bases, and the junction held 2 bases outside the gene matches. From germline, CDR1 is NSQYPW and CDR2 LRSPGD (reference sequence). This CDR3 is built from 16 residues. CDR3 DNA (partial): TGCACCTGCAGTGCAGATTTGGGGGGGAGTGCAGAAACGCTGTAT. Protein: CTCSADLGGSAETLY. The full CDR3 is CTCSADLGGSAETLYF.

This clone appeared once. Gene names follow the mouse nomenclature. The same CDR3 arises from other DNA sequences in this sample as well. Incomplete CDR3 DNA: TGTGCCAGCAGTCTGTCCCAATATAATTCGCCCCTCTAC. It codes for CASSLSQYNSPLY. The complete CDR3 sequence is CASSLSQYNSPLYF. The V gene is TRBV26, the J gene TRBJ1-6; D ambiguous. The read falls 1 residue short of the CDR3 end, and the missing part is taken from the germline J gene. TRBJ1-6 is filed as an ORF, its function uncertain. The CDR3 length is 14 residues. Deletions cut 0 bases from V and 4 bases from J, with 4 bases between. Per germline, CDR1 KGHPV and CDR2 FQNQEV (reference sequence).

Concerning this clone itself: Genes and germline are mouse. Read data end 1 residue before the CDR3 end; the end is taken from the germline J gene. The same CDR3 also results from other DNA sequences found in this sample. The chain has TRBV26 and TRBJ2-4; no clear D. The V gene's germline CDR1 is KGHPV and CDR2 FQNQEV (reference sequence). The V gene lost 0 bases and the J gene lost 0 bases, with 4 bases spanning the gap. There are 14 residues in the CDR3. The DNA read from the CDR3 is TGTGCCAGCAGTCTGTCAGGTAGTCAAAACACCTTGTAC. Translation gives CASSLSGSQNTLY. The entire CDR3 protein reads CASSLSGSQNTLYF. The whole variable domain, filled in from reference TRBV26 and TRBJ2-4, reads NSKVIQTPRYLVKGQGQKAKMRCIPEKGHPVVFWYQQNKNNEFKFLINFQNQEVLQQIDMTEKRFSAECPSNSPCSLEIQSSEAGDSALYLCASSLSGSQNTLYFGAGTRLSVL.

The table lists this clone with a few counts. Gene labels here are mouse ones. The read comes to an end 1 residue before the CDR3 does, leaving the germline J gene to fill in the end. The V and J genes are TRBV29 and TRBJ2-4; maybe TRBD1 (6 bases). The CDR3 runs 13 residues. Germline V gene lookup returns CDR1 MSHET and CDR2 SYDVDS. V lost 6 bases and J 4 bases, leaving 11 bases between the germline ends. CDR3 amino acids: CASSPGQENTLYF. CDR3 bases read: TGTGCTAGCAGCCCGGGACAAGAAAACACCTTGTAC.

Comments on this clone: Germline and genes here are mouse. Partial CDR3 DNA: TGTGCCAGCAGTACCAGGGGAGGGGGAGACACCCAGTAC. It translates to CASSTRGGGDTQY. The whole CDR3 region reads CASSTRGGGDTQYF. The chain combines TRBV19 with TRBJ2-5, with D perhaps TRBD1 (6 bases). Read coverage stops 1 residue before the CDR3 terminus; the germline J gene supplies the remainder. V shed 3 bases and J shed 5 bases, with 13 bases lying between them. This CDR3 comprises 14 residues. CDR1 and CDR2 (germline): FNHDT, SITEND (reference sequence).

On this clone: Gene names follow the mouse nomenclature. The CDR3 end falls 1 residue outside the read, so it is completed with the germline J gene. The sample carries other DNA sequences with the same CDR3. This rearrangement joins TRBV3 to TRBJ2-7, with TRBD1 as a possible D gene (5 bases). V lost 3 bases, J lost 3 bases, and 6 bases lay in between. Germline V gene data show CDR1 as SNHLY and CDR2 as FYNGKV (reference sequence). This CDR3 comprises 12 residues. The sequenced part of the CDR3 DNA is TGTGCCAGCAGCTTTCAGGGCTATGAACAGTAC. As protein: CASSFQGYEQY. The full CDR3 reads CASSFQGYEQYF.

This clone was seen only a few times. These gene names are mouse names. The read falls 1 residue short of the CDR3 end, and the missing part is taken from the germline J gene. This rearrangement joins TRBV24 to TRBJ2-7, with D tentatively TRBD1 (6 bases). Trimming pared 0 bases from V and 3 bases from J, leaving 12 bases between. There are 15 residues in the CDR3. Germline lookup yields CDR1 KGHTA and CDR2 FRNEEI. CDR3 DNA, as far as it was read: TGTGCCAGCAGTCTGTATAGGGGACAAATCTATGAACAGTAC. As protein: CASSLYRGQIYEQY. The whole CDR3 protein is CASSLYRGQIYEQYF.

Of note for this clone: Gene names and germline match the mouse. CDR3 sequence: CASSGLGALYF. The CDR3 DNA, read in part, is TGTGCCAGCAGCGGACTGGGGGCCTTGTAC. This chain joins TRBV13-1 and TRBJ2-4, with 10 nucleotides matching TRBD2. The CDR3 end lies 1 residue beyond the end of the read and is filled in from the germline J gene. From germline, CDR1 is NSHNY and CDR2 SYGAGN. CDR3 length: 11 residues. V dropped 5 bases and J dropped 10; count of bases not matched to a gene: 1.

There are a few counts of this clone. Genes here carry mouse names. The missing CDR3 end, 1 residue past where the read stops, is filled in from the germline J gene. The chain uses TRBV4 and TRBJ2-5; TRBD2 matches 11 bases. CDR1 and CDR2 (germline): LGHDT, YNNKQL (reference sequence). Germline trimming cut 4 bases from V and 3 bases from J; bases unmatched to any gene: 3. This CDR3 has 15 amino acids. The part of the CDR3 DNA that was read is TGTGCCAGCAGCTCCGACTGGGGGGGGCAAGACACCCAGTAC. Its protein product is CASSSDWGGQDTQY. The entire CDR3 is CASSSDWGGQDTQYF. Drawing the rest from reference TRBV4 and TRBJ2-5, the complete variable domain is ETAVFQTPNYHVTQVGNEVSFNCKQTLGHDTMYWYKQDSKKLLKIMFSYNNKQLIVNETVPRRFSPQSSDKAHLNLRIKSVEPEDSAVYLCASSSDWGGQDTQYFGPGTRLLVL.

Note on this clone: Mouse names are used for the genes. Read coverage stops 1 residue before the CDR3 terminus; the germline J gene supplies the remainder. The chain is built from TRBV13-2 and TRBJ2-1; maybe TRBD1 (5 bases). V was trimmed by 0 bases and J by 6 bases, leaving 10 bases between them. The germline V gene has CDR1 NNHNN and CDR2 SYGAGS (reference sequence). The CDR3 totals 14 residues. CDR3 DNA (partial): TGTGCCAGCGGTGATGCGTCAGGGATTGCTGAGCAGTTC. Translating it yields CASGDASGIAEQF. The CDR3 as a whole reads CASGDASGIAEQFF.

This clone is deemed medium-sized. Genes here carry mouse names. The CDR3 DNA, read in part, is TGTGCCAGCGGTGTGGGGGGGAGCTCCTATGAACAGTAC. It codes for CASGVGGSSYEQY. The entire CDR3 protein reads CASGVGGSSYEQYF. The chain is built from TRBV13-2 and TRBJ2-7; 8 bases agree with TRBD2. The read falls 1 residue short of the CDR3 end, and the missing part is taken from the germline J gene. With V trimmed by 3 bases and J by 0 bases, 2 bases remained unmatched. This CDR3 has 14 residues. Germline-derived CDR1 and CDR2 are NNHNN and SYGAGS (reference sequence).

A remark on this clone: Gene names follow the mouse nomenclature. The CDR3 region is CASSLGRPLGNTLYF. The sequenced CDR3 bases are TGTGCCAGCAGTCTGGGCAGGCCTCTGGGAAATACGCTCTAT. The chain joins TRBV26 to TRBJ1-3; D gene ambiguous. The CDR3 end is not reached by the read, which stops 1 residue before it; the germline J gene fills it in. Trimming shortened V by 2 bases and J by 4 bases, and 12 bases separated the two germline ends. The CDR3 sequence is 15 residues long. CDR1 and CDR2 from the germline V gene are KGHPV and FQNQEV (reference sequence).

Notes on this clone: These gene names are mouse names. The observed sequence ends 1 residue before the CDR3 terminus, with the missing tail filled in from the germline J gene. V and J are TRBV5 and TRBJ1-6; 7 bases align to TRBD1. TRBJ1-6 falls under the ORF class, with uncertain function. With V trimmed by 1 base and J by 4 bases, 1 base remained unmatched. The CDR3 spans 15 residues. Germline CDR1 LGHNA, CDR2 YNLKQL (reference sequence). CDR3 DNA, as far as it was read: TGTGCCAGCAGCCAAGGGGGACAGTATAATTCGCCCCTCTAC. It specifies CASSQGGQYNSPLY. The whole CDR3 reads CASSQGGQYNSPLYF.